Sequencing of this TCR beta chain was carried out in a study of blood T cell repertoires in COVID-19. Overall study: Donors in the United States, Italy and Spain gave samples during acute or convalescent COVID-19. T cells, B-cell-depleted T cells, or PBMCs provided the cDNA or gDNA that served as material.

The Seattle site enrolled patients during active infection and followed them longitudinally. Original processing methods: Researchers report that nucleated cell counts were estimated from reference gene primer amplification. Measured with immunoSEQ multiplex PCR; TCRdb has only the in-frame clones, and not every one. For V, J and clone size, that table is used; D and trimming come from the DNA. The sample has tens of thousands of clones, 89% seen once. V was trimmed by 0 bases and J by 6 bases, leaving 12 bases between them. This CDR3 is built from 15 residues. The germline V gene encodes CDR1 LGHDT and CDR2 YNNKEL (reference sequence).

The chain links TRBV3-1 (or the pseudogene TRBV3-2) to TRBJ1-5; D unresolved. The source is a woman in her sixties with COVID-19, enrolled during active disease. Sequenced material: peripheral blood. The CDR3 reads CASSQDLTRGQPQHF. Written as DNA, the CDR3 is TGTGCCAGCAGCCAAGACTTGACTCGTGGTCAGCCCCAGCATTTT.